This T cell receptor (beta chain) was sequenced for a study of spatial heterogeneity in lung cancer. Study details: Mean representation of each unique TCR and UMI combination in the raw reads exceeded ten occurrences.

Germline V gives CDR1 MNHNS, CDR2 SASEGT. Trimming shortened V by 2 bases and J by 4 bases, and 17 bases separated the two germline ends. This CDR3 has 16 residues. Time point meaning: sample taken at primary tumor resection. Samples came from around 70 TRACERx patients with untreated early-stage lung cancer. From tumor, nontumor lung or frozen PBMC, whole RNA was taken unsorted for sequencing. This clonotype is judged medium-sized. The presence of a unique molecular identifier marked each TCR cDNA molecule. Via MiXCR, TCRdb re-called the 5' RACE reads, giving one row per CDR3 protein. This sample has 5,000 or so distinct CDR3 sequences, with around 13% found just once.

The chain uses TRBV6-1 and TRBJ2-5; tentatively, D is TRBD1 or TRBD2 (5 bases each). The input for sequencing was normal lung tissue next to the tumor, taken at surgery. The TCR was taken from a female donor with early-stage non-small cell lung cancer. The CDR3 DNA sequence: TGTGCCAGCAGTGAAAGGACTGGAGTGAGGGGAGAGACCCAGTACTTC. Translation gives CASSERTGVRGETQYF.